The entry below gives a single TCR beta chain sequence along with its context. These data come from a study of beta chain features in type 1 diabetes. V was trimmed by 5 bases and J by 9 bases, leaving 12 bases between them. The germline CDR1 and CDR2 sequences are SNHLY and FYNNEI. The CDR3 totals 12 residues. Expressed TCRB transcripts were sequenced, since all the RNA that had been isolated was reverse transcribed. The data were produced by immunoSEQ multiplex PCR, yet TCRdb's version contains in-frame clones alone and is incomplete. The sample lists 400,000 to 600,000 clones; 30% were seen once. The sample taken for sequencing was naive CD4+ T cells from blood. This sequence was found in a man younger than 30 in good health. The V call is TRBV2, the J call TRBJ2-3, with TRBD2 as a possible D gene (6 bases). CDR3 DNA: TGTGCCAGCAGTTATGTAGCGGAGACGCAGTATTTT. Translated, it gives CASSYVAETQYF. Drawing the rest from reference TRBV2 and TRBJ2-3, the complete variable domain is EPEVTQTPSHQVTQMGQEVILRCVPISNHLYFYWYRQILGQKVEFLVSFYNNEISEKSEIFDDQFSVERPDGSNFTLKIRSTKLEDSAMYFCASSYVAETQYFGPGTRLTVL.